The clone carrying this T cell receptor (beta chain) was seen only a few times. Amplification of TRBV12-4/TRBJ1-2 clonotypes used adaptor-ligated barcode primers. TCRdb reprocessed the multiplex PCR reads via MiXCR and lists one record per CDR3 protein. The sample comprises about 600 distinct CDR3 sequences, roughly 20% of which are singletons, and roughly 21% rests with the top ten. The CDR3 spans 13 residues. The V and J ends lost 7 bases and 8 bases, in that order; junction bases with no gene match: 9. CD25-based Treg depletion was applied to purified naive CD4+ T cells. The chain couples TRBV12-3 or TRBV12-4 to TRBJ1-2; the match to TRBD1 covers 8 bases. The clonotype comes from a female donor with breast cancer. The sequenced sample was naive CD4+ T cells sorted from blood. The subset denotes: naive CD4+ T cells, CD4+CD45RA+CD25-. The CDR3 sequence: CASTLGQGGGYTF. CDR3 bases: TGTGCCAGCACCCTAGGACAGGGCGGCGGCTACACCTTC.